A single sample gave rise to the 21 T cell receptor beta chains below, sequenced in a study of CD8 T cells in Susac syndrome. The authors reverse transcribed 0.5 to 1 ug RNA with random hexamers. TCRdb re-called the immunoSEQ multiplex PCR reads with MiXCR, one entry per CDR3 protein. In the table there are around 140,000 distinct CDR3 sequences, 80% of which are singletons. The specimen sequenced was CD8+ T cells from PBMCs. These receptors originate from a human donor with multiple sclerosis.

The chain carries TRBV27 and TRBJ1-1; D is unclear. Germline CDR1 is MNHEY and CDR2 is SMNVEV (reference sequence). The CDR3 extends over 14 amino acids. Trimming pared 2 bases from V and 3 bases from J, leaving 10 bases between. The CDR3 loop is CASSLTDEYTEAFF. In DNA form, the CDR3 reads TGTGCCAGCAGTTTAACAGACGAGTACACTGAAGCTTTCTTT.

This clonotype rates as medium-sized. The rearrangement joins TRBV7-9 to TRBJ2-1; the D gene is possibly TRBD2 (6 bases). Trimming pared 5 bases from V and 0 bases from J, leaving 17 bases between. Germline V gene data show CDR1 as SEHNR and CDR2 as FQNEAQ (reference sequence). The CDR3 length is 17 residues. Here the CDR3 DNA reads TGTGCCAGCAGCCACCCCCTTAGCGGCAGCTCCTACAATGAGCAGTTCTTC. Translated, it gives CASSHPLSGSSYNEQFF.

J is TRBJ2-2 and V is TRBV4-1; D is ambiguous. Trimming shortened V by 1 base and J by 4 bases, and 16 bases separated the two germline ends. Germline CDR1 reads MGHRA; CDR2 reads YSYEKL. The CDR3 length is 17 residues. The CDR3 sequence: CASSQAWWATSTGELFF. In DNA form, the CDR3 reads TGCGCCAGCAGCCAAGCTTGGTGGGCCACAAGCACCGGGGAGCTGTTTTTT.

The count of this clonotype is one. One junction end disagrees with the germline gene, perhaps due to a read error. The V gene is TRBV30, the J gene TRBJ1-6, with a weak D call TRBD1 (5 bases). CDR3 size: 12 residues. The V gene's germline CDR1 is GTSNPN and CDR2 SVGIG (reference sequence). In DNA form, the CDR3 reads TGTGCCTGGAGTGTATCCAGTGGGACCGTTGACTTT. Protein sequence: CAWSVSSGTVDF.

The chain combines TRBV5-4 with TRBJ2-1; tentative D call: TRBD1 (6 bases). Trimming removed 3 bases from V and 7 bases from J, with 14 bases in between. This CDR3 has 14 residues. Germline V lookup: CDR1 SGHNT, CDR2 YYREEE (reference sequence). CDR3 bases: TGTGCCAGCAGCTCGACAAAGGGGGAAAATGAGCAGTTCTTC. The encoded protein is CASSSTKGENEQFF.

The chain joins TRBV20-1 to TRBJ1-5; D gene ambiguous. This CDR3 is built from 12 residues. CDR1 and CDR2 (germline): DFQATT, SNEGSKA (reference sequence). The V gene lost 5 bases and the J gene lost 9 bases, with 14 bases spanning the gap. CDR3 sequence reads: CSARGPDPPQHF. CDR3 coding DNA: TGCAGTGCTCGAGGGCCGGATCCGCCCCAGCATTTT.

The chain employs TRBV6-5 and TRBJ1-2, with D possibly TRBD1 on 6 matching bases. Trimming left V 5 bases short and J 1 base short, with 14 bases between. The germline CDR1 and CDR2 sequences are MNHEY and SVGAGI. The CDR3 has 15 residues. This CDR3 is CASSTGDTFNYGYTF. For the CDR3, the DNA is TGTGCCAGCAGTACTGGGGACACCTTTAACTATGGCTACACCTTC.

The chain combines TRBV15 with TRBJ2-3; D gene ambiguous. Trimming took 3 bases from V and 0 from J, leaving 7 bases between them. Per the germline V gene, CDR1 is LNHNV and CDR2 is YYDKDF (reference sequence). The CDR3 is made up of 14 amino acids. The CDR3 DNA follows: TGTGCCACCAGCAGCGACCTGAGCACAGATACGCAGTATTTT. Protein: CATSSDLSTDTQYF.

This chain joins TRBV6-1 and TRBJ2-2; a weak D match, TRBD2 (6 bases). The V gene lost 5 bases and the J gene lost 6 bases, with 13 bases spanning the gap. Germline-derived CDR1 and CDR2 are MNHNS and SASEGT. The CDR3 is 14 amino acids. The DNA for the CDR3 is TGTGCCAGCAGTTTGGAGGGAGTCCCCGGGGAGCTGTTTTTT. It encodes CASSLEGVPGELFF.

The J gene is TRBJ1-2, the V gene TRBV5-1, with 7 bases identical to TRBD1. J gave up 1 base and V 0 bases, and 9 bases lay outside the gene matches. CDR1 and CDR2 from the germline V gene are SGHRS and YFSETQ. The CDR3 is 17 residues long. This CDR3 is CASSLEPGTEDNYGYTF. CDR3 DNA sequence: TGCGCCAGCAGCTTGGAACCTGGGACAGAAGATAACTATGGCTACACCTTC.

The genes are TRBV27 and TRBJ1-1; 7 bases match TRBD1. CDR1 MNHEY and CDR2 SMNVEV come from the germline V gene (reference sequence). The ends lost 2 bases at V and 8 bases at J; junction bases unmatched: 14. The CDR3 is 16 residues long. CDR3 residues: CASSLAGWDSYQEAFF. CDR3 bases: TGTGCCAGCAGTTTAGCGGGCTGGGACAGTTACCAAGAAGCTTTCTTT.

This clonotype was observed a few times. The CDR3 DNA sequence: TGTGCCAGCAGCTCCCGAGGGACAGAAGTCTATGGCTACACCTTC. It encodes CASSSRGTEVYGYTF. The V gene is TRBV11-3, the J gene TRBJ1-2, with TRBD1 matching over 7 bases. The ends lost 4 bases at V and 4 bases at J; junction bases unmatched: 9. Germline-derived CDR1 and CDR2 are SGHNT and YENEEA. The CDR3 has 15 residues. The variable domain in full, with the rest retrieved from reference TRBV11-3 and TRBJ1-2, is EAGVVQSPRYKIIEKKQPVAFWCNPISGHNTLYWYLQNLGQGPELLIRYENEEAVDDSQLPKDRFSAERLKGVDSTLKIQPAELGDSAVYLCASSSRGTEVYGYTFGSGTRLTVV.

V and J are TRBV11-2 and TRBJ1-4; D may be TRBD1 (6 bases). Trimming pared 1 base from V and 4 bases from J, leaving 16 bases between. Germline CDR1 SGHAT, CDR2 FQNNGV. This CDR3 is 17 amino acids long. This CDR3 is CASSLGPFGQSNEKLFF. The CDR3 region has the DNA TGTGCCAGCAGCTTAGGACCCTTCGGACAGAGTAATGAAAAACTGTTTTTT.

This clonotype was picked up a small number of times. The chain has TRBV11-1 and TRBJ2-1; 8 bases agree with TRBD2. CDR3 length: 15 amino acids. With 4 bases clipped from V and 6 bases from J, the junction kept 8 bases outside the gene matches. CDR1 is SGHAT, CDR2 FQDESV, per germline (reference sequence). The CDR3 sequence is CASSSERELGNEQFF. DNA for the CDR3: TGTGCCAGCAGCTCCGAGCGGGAGTTGGGCAATGAGCAGTTCTTC. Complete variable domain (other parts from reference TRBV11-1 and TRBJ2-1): EAEVAQSPRYKITEKSQAVAFWCDPISGHATLYWYRQILGQGPELLVQFQDESVVDDSQLPKDRFSAERLKGVDSTLKIQPAELGDSAMYLCASSSERELGNEQFFGPGTRLTVL.

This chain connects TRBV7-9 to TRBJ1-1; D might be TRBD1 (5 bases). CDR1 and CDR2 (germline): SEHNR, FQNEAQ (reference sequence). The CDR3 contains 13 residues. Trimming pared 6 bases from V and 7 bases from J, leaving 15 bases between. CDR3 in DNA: TGTGCCAGCAGTCTCCCGGGACTCCTTGAAGCTTTCTTT. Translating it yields CASSLPGLLEAFF.

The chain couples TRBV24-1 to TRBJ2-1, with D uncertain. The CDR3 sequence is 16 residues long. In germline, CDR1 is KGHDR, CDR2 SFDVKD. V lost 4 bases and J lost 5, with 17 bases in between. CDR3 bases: TGTGCCACCAGTGAGTTGAACTCCGTCGGCGACAATGAGCAGTTCTTC. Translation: CATSELNSVGDNEQFF.

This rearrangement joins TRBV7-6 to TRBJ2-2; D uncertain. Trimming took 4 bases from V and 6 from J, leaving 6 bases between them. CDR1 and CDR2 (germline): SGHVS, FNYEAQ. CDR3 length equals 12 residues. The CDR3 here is CASSSQSGELFF. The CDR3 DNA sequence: TGTGCCAGCAGCTCACAATCCGGGGAGCTGTTTTTT.

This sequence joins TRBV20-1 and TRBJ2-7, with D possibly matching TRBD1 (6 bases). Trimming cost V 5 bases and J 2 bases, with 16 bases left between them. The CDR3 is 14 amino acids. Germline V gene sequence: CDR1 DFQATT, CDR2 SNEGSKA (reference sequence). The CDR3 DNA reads TGCAGTGCTGTCTATGGGGGCAGAACCTACGAGCAGTACTTC. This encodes CSAVYGGRTYEQYF.

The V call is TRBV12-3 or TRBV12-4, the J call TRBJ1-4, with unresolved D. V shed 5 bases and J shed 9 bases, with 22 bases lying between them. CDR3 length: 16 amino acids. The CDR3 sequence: CASSVLPPAMGKKLFF. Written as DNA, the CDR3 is TGTGCCAGCAGTGTTCTCCCCCCAGCAATGGGGAAAAAACTGTTTTTT.

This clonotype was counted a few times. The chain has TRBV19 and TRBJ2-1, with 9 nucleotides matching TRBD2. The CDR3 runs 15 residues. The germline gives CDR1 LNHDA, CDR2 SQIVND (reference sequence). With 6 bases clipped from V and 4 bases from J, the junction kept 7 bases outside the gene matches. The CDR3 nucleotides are TGTGCCAGTAGCAGGGGACTAGCAGATTACAATGAGCAGTTCTTC. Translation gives CASSRGLADYNEQFF.

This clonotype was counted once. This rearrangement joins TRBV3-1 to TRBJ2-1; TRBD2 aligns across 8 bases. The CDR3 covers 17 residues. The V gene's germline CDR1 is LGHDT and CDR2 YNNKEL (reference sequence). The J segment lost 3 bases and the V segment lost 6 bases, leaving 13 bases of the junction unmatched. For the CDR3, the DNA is TGTGCCAGCAGTGGACAAAGAGGGACTAGGATCTACAATGAGCAGTTCTTC. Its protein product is CASSGQRGTRIYNEQFF.